This T cell receptor (beta chain) was captured by sequencing in a study of cytomegalovirus exposure and HLA in healthy donors. The study, taken as a whole, reports: Cytomegalovirus status, reportedly, was diagnosed with high specificity and sensitivity by the classifier. In a later analysis, DRB1 alleles had the most associated TCRs; HLA-C alleles the fewest. A later analysis linked 15,000 to 20,000 TCR beta sequences to HLA alleles at 0.05 false discovery rate.

Concerning this clone itself: Its antigen is as yet unknown. Within the sample, other DNA sequences also encode this same CDR3.

60 Vbeta and 13 Jbeta primers were used in PCR. Original methodology: Later work found tens of millions of unique TCR beta chains, with 9.5 million to 14 million shared. Produced via immunoSEQ multiplex PCR; TCRdb's table is partial and in-frame only. V and J calls and clone size are as listed in that table; D and trimming were resolved from the DNA. The sample yields 170,000 or so clones, roughly 81% seen once. The germline V gene encodes CDR1 KGHSH and CDR2 LQKENI. V was shortened by 6 bases and J by 0 bases, with 8 bases between the two germline ends. The CDR3 is 13 amino acids. The origin of this receptor is a girl aged 5 to 17 in good health and CMV-seropositive. The sequenced sample consisted of PBMCs. V is TRBV18 and J is TRBJ1-1; D call uncertain. The CDR3 DNA sequence: TGTGCCAGCTCGCCCGCAGTGAACACTGAAGCTTTCTTT. Translating gives CASSPAVNTEAFF.